This record covers a single T cell receptor beta chain. Its antigen is as yet unknown. This sample is part of a study of T cells in localized non-small cell lung cancer. Trimming removed 1 base from V and 3 bases from J, with 12 bases in between. Germline CDR1 reads SGHAT; CDR2 reads FQNNGV. This CDR3 has 15 amino acids. Measured with immunoSEQ multiplex PCR; TCRdb has only the in-frame clones, and not every one. The sample shows fewer than 40,000 clones, approximately 86% of them seen only once. Study-level results: Heterogeneity remains possible, as sequencing covered one tumor region only. Highest T cell clonality was seen in uninvolved adjacent lung, surpassing that measured in tumor. Longer overall survival accompanied higher blood T cell density.

The receptor comes from a woman aged 35 to 70 with stage III lung adenocarcinoma. The chain recombines TRBV11-2 with TRBJ1-1, with unresolved D. This specimen was peripheral blood mononuclear cells, taken before any cancer treatment. The CDR3 DNA reads as TGTGCCAGCAGCTTAGCCCTGGGTTCCTACACTGAAGCTTTCTTT. It encodes CASSLALGSYTEAFF.